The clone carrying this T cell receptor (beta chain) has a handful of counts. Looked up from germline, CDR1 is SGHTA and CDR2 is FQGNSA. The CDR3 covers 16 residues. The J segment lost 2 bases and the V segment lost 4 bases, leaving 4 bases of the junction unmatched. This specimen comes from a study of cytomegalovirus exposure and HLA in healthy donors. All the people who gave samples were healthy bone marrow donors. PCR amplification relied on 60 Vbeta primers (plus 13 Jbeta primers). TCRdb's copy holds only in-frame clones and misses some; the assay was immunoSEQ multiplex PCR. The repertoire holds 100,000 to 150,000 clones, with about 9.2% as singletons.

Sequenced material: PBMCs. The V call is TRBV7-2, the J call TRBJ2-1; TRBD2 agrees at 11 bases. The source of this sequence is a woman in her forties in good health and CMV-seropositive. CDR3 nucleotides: TGTGCCAGCAGCTCCTTTAGCGGGGGGGCCTACAATGAGCAGTTCTTC. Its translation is CASSSFSGGAYNEQFF.